This T cell receptor (beta chain) derives from a study of control samples from healthy donors and cancer patients. This CDR3 comprises 14 residues. Per the germline V gene, CDR1 is SGHNT and CDR2 is YYREEE (reference sequence). The method was immunoSEQ multiplex PCR; TCRdb's version includes in-frame clones alone and lacks a portion of them. The sample contains 190,000 or so clones, approximately 92% of which appear only once. This clone was found once. A read error may account for a junction end that differs from germline. At the DNA level, this CDR3 is encoded by other sequences in the same sample as well.

The chain couples TRBV5-4 to TRBJ2-2, with 9 bases identical to TRBD2. The source is a man younger than 30 in good health. The specimen was blood. The CDR3 DNA sequence: TGTGCCAGCAGCTTCCTAGCGGGGACCGGGGAGCTATTTTTT. Protein product: CASSFLAGTGELFF.